The entry that follows covers one T cell receptor beta chain sequence. The data are from a study of blood T cell repertoires in COVID-19. Study in general: Whether acute or convalescent, the COVID-19 samples came from the United States, Italy and Spain.

In the authors' methods: Reference gene primer amplification in the assay estimated nucleated cell counts. Method: immunoSEQ multiplex PCR; TCRdb's copy keeps in-frame clones and lacks some. That table supplies the V and J calls and clone size; D and trimming were determined from the DNA. The table includes roughly 430,000 clones, roughly 84% detected once. Germline CDR1 is DFQATT and CDR2 is SNEGSKA (reference sequence). There are 11 residues in the CDR3. The chain is built from TRBV20-1 and TRBJ2-5, with TRBD2 matching 7 bases. The material sequenced was PBMCs or T cells enriched from blood (not recorded which). This clonotype was sampled from a woman between 18 and 30 years old who had been exposed to COVID-19. The CDR3 nucleotides read TGCAGCGGGGGGACCCAAGAGACCCAGTACTTC. Protein product: CSGGTQETQYF.